This T cell receptor (beta chain) was sequenced in a study of T-cell memory formation after mild COVID-19. There are 18 residues in the CDR3. In germline, CDR1 is SGHVS, CDR2 FQNEAQ. J gave up 5 bases and V 4 bases, and 17 bases lay outside the gene matches. Each CDR3 protein is one row after TCRdb ran MiXCR on the 5' RACE reads. This table has fewer than 650,000 distinct CDR3 sequences, approximately 21% appearing once. Overall study findings and caveats: Cross-reactive memory appears to have joined, as suggested by some responding clones showing up in pre-infection memory. There was no confirmation that second-wave clones peaking on day 37 were SARS-CoV-2 specific.

About this clonotype: Its antigen is not known.

The chain recombines TRBV7-8 with TRBJ2-5; TRBD1 agrees at 9 bases. This clonotype was sampled from an adult woman who had mild COVID-19 (a few samples of this study predate the infection). Cell type and time point are not known. Input material: PBMCs or a T cell subset sorted from them (not recorded which). The CDR3 region is CASSSPSGTGGLGETQYF. In nucleotides, the CDR3 is TGTGCCAGCAGCTCGCCCTCCGGCACAGGGGGCCTTGGGGAGACCCAGTACTTC.